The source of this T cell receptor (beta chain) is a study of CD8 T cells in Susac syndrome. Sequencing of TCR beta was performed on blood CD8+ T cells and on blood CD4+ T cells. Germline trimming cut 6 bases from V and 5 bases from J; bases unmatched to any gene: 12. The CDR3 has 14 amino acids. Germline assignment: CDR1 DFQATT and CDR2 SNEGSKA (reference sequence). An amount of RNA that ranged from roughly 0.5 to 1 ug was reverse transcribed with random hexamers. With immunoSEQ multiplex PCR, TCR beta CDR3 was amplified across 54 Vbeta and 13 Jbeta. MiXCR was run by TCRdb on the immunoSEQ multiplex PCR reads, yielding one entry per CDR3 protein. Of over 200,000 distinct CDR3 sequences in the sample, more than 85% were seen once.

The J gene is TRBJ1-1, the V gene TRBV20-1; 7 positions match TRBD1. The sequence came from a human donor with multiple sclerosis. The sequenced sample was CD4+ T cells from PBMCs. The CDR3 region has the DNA TGCAGTGCGAAAGGAAGAGGGGGCTATACTGAAGCTTTCTTT. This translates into CSAKGRGGYTEAFF.